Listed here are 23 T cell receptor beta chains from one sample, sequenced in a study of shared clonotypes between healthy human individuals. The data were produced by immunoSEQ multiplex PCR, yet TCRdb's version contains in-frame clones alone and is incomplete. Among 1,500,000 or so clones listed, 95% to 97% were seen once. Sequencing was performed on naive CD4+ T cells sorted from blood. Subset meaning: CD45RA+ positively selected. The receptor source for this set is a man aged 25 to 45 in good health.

The CDR3, as DNA: TGTGCCAGCAGTTTATCGATTCTTCAAGAAGCTTTCTTT. This sequence encodes CASSLSILQEAFF. The J gene is TRBJ1-1, the V gene TRBV27; D is unresolved. Germline CDR1 is MNHEY and CDR2 is SMNVEV (reference sequence). CDR3 length: 13 amino acids. V was clipped by 0 bases and J by 8 bases, with 10 bases between them.

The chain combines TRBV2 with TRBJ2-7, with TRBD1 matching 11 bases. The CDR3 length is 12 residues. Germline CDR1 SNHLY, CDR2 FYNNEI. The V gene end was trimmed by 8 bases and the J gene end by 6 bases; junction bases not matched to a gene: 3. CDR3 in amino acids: CASGGQGVEQYF. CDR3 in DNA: TGTGCCAGCGGGGGACAGGGGGTCGAGCAGTACTTC. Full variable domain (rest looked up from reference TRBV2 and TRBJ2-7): EPEVTQTPSHQVTQMGQEVILRCVPISNHLYFYWYRQILGQKVEFLVSFYNNEISEKSEIFDDQFSVERPDGSNFTLKIRSTKLEDSAMYFCASGGQGVEQYFGPGTRLTVT.

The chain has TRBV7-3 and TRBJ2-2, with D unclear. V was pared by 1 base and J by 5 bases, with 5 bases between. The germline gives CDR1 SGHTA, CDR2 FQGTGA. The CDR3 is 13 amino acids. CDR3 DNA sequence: TGTGCCAGCAGCTTAATCCGAACCGGGGAGCTGTTTTTT. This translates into CASSLIRTGELFF. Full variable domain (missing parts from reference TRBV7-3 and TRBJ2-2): GAGVSQTPSNKVTEKGKYVELRCDPISGHTALYWYRQSLGQGPEFLIYFQGTGAADDSGLPNDRFFAVRPEGSVSTLKIQRTERGDSAVYLCASSLIRTGELFFGEGSRLTVL.

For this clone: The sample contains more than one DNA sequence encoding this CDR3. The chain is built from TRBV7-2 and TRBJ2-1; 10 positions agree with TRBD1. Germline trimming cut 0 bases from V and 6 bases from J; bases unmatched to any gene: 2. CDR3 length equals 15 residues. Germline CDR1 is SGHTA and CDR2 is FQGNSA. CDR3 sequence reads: CASSLAGQGGNEQFF. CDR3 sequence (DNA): TGTGCCAGCAGCTTAGCCGGACAGGGGGGCAATGAGCAGTTCTTC.

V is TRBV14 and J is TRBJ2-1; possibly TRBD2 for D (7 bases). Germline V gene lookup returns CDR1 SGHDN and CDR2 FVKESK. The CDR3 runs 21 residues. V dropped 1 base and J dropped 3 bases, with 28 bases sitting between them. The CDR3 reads CASSQVSRGGLLKGLYNEQFF. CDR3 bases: TGTGCCAGCAGCCAAGTGTCGAGGGGGGGGCTGCTAAAAGGACTCTACAATGAGCAGTTCTTC.

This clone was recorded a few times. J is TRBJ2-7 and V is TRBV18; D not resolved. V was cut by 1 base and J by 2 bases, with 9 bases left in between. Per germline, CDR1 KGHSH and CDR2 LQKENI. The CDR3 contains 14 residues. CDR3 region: CASSPRSSTYEQYF. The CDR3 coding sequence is TGTGCCAGCTCACCACGAAGCAGCACCTACGAGCAGTACTTC.

The CDR3 is CASSVRGWSSGANVLTF. The DNA of the CDR3 is TGCGCCAGCAGTGTTAGGGGTTGGAGCTCTGGGGCCAACGTCCTGACTTTC. The chain is built from TRBV10-2 and TRBJ2-6; possibly TRBD1 for D (5 bases). V shed 4 bases and J shed 0 bases, with 13 bases lying between them. The CDR3 is made up of 17 amino acids. The V gene's germline CDR1 is WSHSY and CDR2 SAAADI.

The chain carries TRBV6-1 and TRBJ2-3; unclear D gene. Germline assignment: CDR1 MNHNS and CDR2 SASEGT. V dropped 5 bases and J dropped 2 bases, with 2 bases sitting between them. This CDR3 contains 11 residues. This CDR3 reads CASSPTDTQYF. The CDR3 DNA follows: TGTGCCAGCAGTCCCACAGATACGCAGTATTTT.

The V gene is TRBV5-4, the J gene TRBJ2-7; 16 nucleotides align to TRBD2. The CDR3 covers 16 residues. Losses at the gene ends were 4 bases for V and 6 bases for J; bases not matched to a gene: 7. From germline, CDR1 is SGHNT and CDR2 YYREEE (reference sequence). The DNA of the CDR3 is TGTGCCAGCAGCACGGGACTAGCGGGAGGGCTTCGCGAGCAGTACTTC. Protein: CASSTGLAGGLREQYF.

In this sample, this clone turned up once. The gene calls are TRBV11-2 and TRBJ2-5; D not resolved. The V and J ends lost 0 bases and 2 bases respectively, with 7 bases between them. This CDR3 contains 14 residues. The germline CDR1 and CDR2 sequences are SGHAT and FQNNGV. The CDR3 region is CASSLDPGQETQYF. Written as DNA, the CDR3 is TGTGCCAGCAGCTTAGATCCCGGGCAAGAGACCCAGTACTTC. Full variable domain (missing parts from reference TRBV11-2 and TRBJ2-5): EAGVAQSPRYKIIEKRQSVAFWCNPISGHATLYWYQQILGQGPKLLIQFQNNGVVDDSQLPKDRFSAERLKGVDSTLKIQPAKLEDSAVYLCASSLDPGQETQYFGPGTRLLVL.

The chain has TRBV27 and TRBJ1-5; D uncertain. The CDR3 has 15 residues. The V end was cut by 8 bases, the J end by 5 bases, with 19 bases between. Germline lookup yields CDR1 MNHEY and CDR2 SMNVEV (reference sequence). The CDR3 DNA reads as TGTGCCAGCGCCCGCGCTCGGGCAGGCGATCAGCCCCAGCATTTT. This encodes CASARARAGDQPQHF.

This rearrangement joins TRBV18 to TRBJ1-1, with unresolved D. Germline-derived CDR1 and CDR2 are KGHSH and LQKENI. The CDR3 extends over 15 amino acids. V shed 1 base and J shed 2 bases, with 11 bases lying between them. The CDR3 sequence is CASSPQQTTNTEAFF. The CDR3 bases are TGTGCCAGCTCACCACAGCAGACAACCAACACTGAAGCTTTCTTT. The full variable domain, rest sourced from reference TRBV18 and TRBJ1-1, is NAGVMQNPRHLVRRRGQEARLRCSPMKGHSHVYWYRQLPEEGLKFMVYLQKENIIDESGMPKERFSAEFPKEGPSILRIQQVVRGDSAAYFCASSPQQTTNTEAFFGQGTRLTVV.

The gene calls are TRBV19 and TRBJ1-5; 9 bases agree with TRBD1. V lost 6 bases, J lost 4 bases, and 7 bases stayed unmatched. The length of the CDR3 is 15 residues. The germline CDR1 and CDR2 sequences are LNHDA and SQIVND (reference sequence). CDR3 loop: CASSFTGGGNQPQHF. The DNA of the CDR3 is TGTGCCAGTAGCTTCACAGGGGGCGGTAATCAGCCCCAGCATTTT.

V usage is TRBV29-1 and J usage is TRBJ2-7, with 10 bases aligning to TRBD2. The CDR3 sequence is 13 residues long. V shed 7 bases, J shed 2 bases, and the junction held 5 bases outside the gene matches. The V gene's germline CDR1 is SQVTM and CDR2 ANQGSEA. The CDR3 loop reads CSAVAGGTYEQYF. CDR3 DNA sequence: TGCAGCGCAGTAGCGGGAGGAACCTACGAGCAGTACTTC.

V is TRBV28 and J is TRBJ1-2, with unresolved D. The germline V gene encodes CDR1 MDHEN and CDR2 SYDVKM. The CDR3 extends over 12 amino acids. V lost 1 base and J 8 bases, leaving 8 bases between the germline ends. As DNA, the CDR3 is TGTGCCAGCAGTTTATCCGGGAAGGGCTACACCTTC. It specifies CASSLSGKGYTF.

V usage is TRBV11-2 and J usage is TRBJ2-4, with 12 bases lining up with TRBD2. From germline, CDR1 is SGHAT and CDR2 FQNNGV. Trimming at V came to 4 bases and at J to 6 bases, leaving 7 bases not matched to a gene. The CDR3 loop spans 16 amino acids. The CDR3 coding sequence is TGTGCCAGCAGCTCCGAACTAGCGGGAGGCGTAAACATTCAGTACTTC. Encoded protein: CASSSELAGGVNIQYF.

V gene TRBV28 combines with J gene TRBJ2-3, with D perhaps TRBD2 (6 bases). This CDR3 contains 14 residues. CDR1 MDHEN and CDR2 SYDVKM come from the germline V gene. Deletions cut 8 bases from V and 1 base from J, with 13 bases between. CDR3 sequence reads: CASDRGGGTDTQYF. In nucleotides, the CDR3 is TGTGCCAGCGATCGGGGAGGAGGCACAGATACGCAGTATTTT.

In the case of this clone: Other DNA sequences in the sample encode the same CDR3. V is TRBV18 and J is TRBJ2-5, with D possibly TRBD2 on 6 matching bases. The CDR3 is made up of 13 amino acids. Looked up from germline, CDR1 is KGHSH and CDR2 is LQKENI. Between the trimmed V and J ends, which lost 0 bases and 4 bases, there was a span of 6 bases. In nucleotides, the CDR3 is TGTGCCAGCTCACCACCGGGGGGAGAGACCCAGTACTTC. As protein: CASSPPGGETQYF. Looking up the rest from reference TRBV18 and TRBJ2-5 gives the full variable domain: NAGVMQNPRHLVRRRGQEARLRCSPMKGHSHVYWYRQLPEEGLKFMVYLQKENIIDESGMPKERFSAEFPKEGPSILRIQQVVRGDSAAYFCASSPPGGETQYFGPGTRLLVL.

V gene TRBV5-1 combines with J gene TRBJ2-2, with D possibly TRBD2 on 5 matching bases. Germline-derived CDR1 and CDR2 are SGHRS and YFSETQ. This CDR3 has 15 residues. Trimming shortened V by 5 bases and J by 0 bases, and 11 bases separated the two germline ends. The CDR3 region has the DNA TGCGCCAGCAGAGAGGGTATAGCGAACACCGGGGAGCTGTTTTTT. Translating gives CASREGIANTGELFF.

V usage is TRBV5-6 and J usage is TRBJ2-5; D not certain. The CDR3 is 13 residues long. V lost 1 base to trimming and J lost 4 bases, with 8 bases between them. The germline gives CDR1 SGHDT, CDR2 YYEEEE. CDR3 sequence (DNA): TGTGCCAGCAGCTTGTTGGTAGGAGAGACCCAGTACTTC. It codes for CASSLLVGETQYF.

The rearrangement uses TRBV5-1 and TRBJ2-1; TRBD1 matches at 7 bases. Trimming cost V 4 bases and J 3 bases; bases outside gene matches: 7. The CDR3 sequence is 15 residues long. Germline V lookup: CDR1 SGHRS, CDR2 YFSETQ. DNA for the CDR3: TGCGCCAGCAGCCCCGAAGGGGACAGCTACAATGAGCAGTTCTTC. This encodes CASSPEGDSYNEQFF. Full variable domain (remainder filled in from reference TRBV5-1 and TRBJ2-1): KAGVTQTPRYLIKTRGQQVTLSCSPISGHRSVSWYQQTPGQGLQFLFEYFSETQRNKGNFPGRFSGRQFSNSRSEMNVSTLELGDSALYLCASSPEGDSYNEQFFGPGTRLTVL.

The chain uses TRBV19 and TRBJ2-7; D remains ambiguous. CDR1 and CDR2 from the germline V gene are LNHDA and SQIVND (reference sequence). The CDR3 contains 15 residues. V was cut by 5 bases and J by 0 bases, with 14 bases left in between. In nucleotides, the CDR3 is TGTGCCAGTAGTCCCATGACCCCGAGCTCCTACGAGCAGTACTTC. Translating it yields CASSPMTPSSYEQYF.

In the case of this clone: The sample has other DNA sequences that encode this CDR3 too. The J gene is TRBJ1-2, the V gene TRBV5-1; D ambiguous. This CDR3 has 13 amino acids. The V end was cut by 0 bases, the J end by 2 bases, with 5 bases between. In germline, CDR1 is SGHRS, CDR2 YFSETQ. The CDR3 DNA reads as TGCGCCAGCAGCTTGGCGGCAAACTATGGCTACACCTTC. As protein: CASSLAANYGYTF.